The sequence of this T cell receptor beta chain was determined in a study of a mutant IDH1 vaccine in newly diagnosed glioma. Findings of the study overall: Among top peripheral T cell clonotypes, changes seemed unrelated to pseudoprogression.

V lost 7 bases to trimming and J lost 8 bases, with 14 bases between them. CDR1 and CDR2 from the germline V gene are MGHDK and SYGVNS. The CDR3 length is 12 residues. About this clone: Its antigen remains unidentified.

Time point indicated: week 47, end of study. Topical imiquimod accompanied each vaccine dose, which consisted of 300 ug of mutant IDH1 20-mer peptide. TCRdb keeps only in-frame clones here, not all; method: immunoSEQ multiplex PCR. The sample holds roughly 32,000 clones, about 83% seen once. The chain uses TRBV25-1 and TRBJ1-2; tentatively, D is TRBD1 (6 bases). Sequenced here: PBMCs, sampled from a glioma patient whose treatment included an IDH1 peptide vaccine. The source is a woman aged 30 to 39 with glioma. The CDR3 nucleotides are TGTGCCAGCATTATCGGAGACAGGGGCTACACCTTC. Its protein is CASIIGDRGYTF.